This T cell receptor (beta chain) appears in the sequencing data of a study of tumor-infiltrating lymphocytes in primary liver carcinoma. As for the study in general: Subjects consisted of male and female patients aged 30 to 69 years.

The source material, about 19-30 mg of unsorted bulk tissue, was used to co-extract RNA and DNA. This CDR3 region has 15 residues. CDR1 and CDR2 from the germline V gene are MNHNS and SASEGT. The authors made TCR beta cDNA from 500 to 600 ng total RNA with a constant-region primer. ARM-PCR, slightly modified, supplied the TCR beta libraries through three nested multiplex PCR rounds. TRBV1-TRBV30 forward primers paired with a C-beta reverse primer were used in the first two PCR rounds, which ran roughly 9 cycles each. Using its own MiXCR run on the multiplex PCR reads, TCRdb lists one record per CDR3 protein. The sample includes 80,000 or so distinct CDR3 sequences, about two thirds seen only once; the top ten take roughly an eighth. In the case of this clonotype: Mismatch with germline at one junction end may stem from a read error.

The sequence derives from a woman in her sixties or seventies with primary liver carcinoma and hepatitis B virus infection. This chain connects TRBV6-1 to TRBJ2-7; TRBD2 aligns across 9 bases. Sequencing input: liver tumor tissue from sampling region 4. The subset is: tumor region T4, right-lateral pole. In DNA form, the CDR3 reads TGTGCCAGCAGTGGACGGACTAGCGTCACGTACGAGAAGTACTTC. It codes for CASSGRTSVTYEKYF.